These T cell receptor beta chains were read from a single sample in a study of blood T cell repertoires in COVID-19. This table comes from immunoSEQ multiplex PCR, and its TCRdb copy is limited to in-frame clones, with some not included. The data show approximately 400,000 clones, with over 80% seen just once and around 5% held by the top ten. Input material: PBMCs or T cells enriched from blood (not recorded which). These receptors all stem from a woman aged 45-60 years who had recovered from COVID-19. Each CDR3 is given with its conserved first and last residue. The D gene is left open where the match is weak. Some rows mark clone size as missing; the rest say once, few, many or name a class of expanded clone.

j_gene	v_gene	d_gene	abundance	CDR3nt	CDR3aa
TRBJ2-3	TRBV3-1/TRBV3-2	TRBD2	few	TGTGCCAGCAGTCCCGGGGGGGCCTGGGGAGATACGCAGTATTTT	CASSPGGAWGDTQYF
TRBJ2-1	TRBV9	TRBD2	-	TGTGCCAGCAGCGTCGGGATCGGATTGCTAGCGGGGAACAATGAGCAGTTCTTC	CASSVGIGLLAGNNEQFF
TRBJ1-6	TRBV6-5	-	-	TGTGCCAGCAGTTACTCTAGGGGAAATTCACCCCTCCACTTT	CASSYSRGNSPLHF
TRBJ2-5	TRBV19	TRBD2	-	TGTGCCAGTAGTCTACACTATAGCGGGGGGGTCGATGGGACCCAGTACTTC	CASSLHYSGGVDGTQYF
TRBJ2-2	TRBV28	-	-	TGTGCCAGCAACAGGGACACCGGGGAGCTGTTTTTT	CASNRDTGELFF
TRBJ1-2	TRBV19	-	once	TGTGCCAGTAGTATAGGAGCGGTCAACTATGGCTACACCTTC	CASSIGAVNYGYTF
TRBJ2-1	TRBV4-1	TRBD2	-	TGCGCCAGCAGCCCAATTAGCGGGGGGACTTCCTACAATGAGCAGTTCTTC	CASSPISGGTSYNEQFF
TRBJ2-6	TRBV2	-	-	TGTGCCAGCAGTGATCAGTCCTCTGGGGCCAACGTCCTGACTTTC	CASSDQSSGANVLTF
TRBJ2-1	TRBV19	-	-	TGTGCCAGTAGTTCCGATGGGGGAGGCTACAATGAGCAGTTCTTC	CASSSDGGGYNEQFF
TRBJ2-5	TRBV30	TRBD2	-	TGTGCCTGGAGTCGACTAGCGGGAGGTCGGGAGACCCAGTACTTC	CAWSRLAGGRETQYF
TRBJ1-2	TRBV5-4	TRBD1	-	TGTGCCAGCAGCGCCGGGACAGTAGCTAACTATGGCTACACCTTC	CASSAGTVANYGYTF
TRBJ2-1	TRBV7-2	-	-	TGTGCCAGCAGCTTAGTCGGAGGGTTGGATGAGCAGTTCTTC	CASSLVGGLDEQFF
TRBJ1-2	TRBV19	TRBD1	once	TGTGCCAGTAGTATAGCATCAGGGGGGTCTTCTGGCTACACCTTC	CASSIASGGSSGYTF
TRBJ2-1	TRBV7-2	TRBD1	-	TGTGCCAGCAGCTTACTGCCGACAGGGGATATCAATGAGCAGTTCTTC	CASSLLPTGDINEQFF
TRBJ2-2	TRBV6-5	-	-	TGTGCCAGCAGGTCCGGGACTCTAACCGGGGAGCTGTTTTTT	CASRSGTLTGELFF
TRBJ1-1	TRBV19	TRBD1	few	TGTGCCAGTAGTAAAGCCCCTCTGGGACAGTATGGCACTGAAGCTTTCTTT	CASSKAPLGQYGTEAFF
TRBJ2-7	TRBV7-9	-	-	TGTGCCAGCAGCTTACCCCACGGACTGTACGAGCAGTACTTC	CASSLPHGLYEQYF
TRBJ2-6	TRBV6-5	TRBD2	-	TGTGCCAGCAGCGGGAGGGCTTCCTCCGTCCTGACTTTC	CASSGRASSVLTF
TRBJ2-3	TRBV2	-	-	TGTGCCAGCAGTGACGGGTTGTTAGGAGGAGCAGATACGCAGTATTTT	CASSDGLLGGADTQYF
TRBJ1-2	TRBV7-2	-	-	TGTGCCAGCAGCCCGAGGGGACTATTTTCTGGCTACACCTTC	CASSPRGLFSGYTF
TRBJ1-2	TRBV29-1	-	once	TGCAGCGTTGCACCACAGGCCTATGGCTACACCTTC	CSVAPQAYGYTF
TRBJ2-2	TRBV5-1	TRBD1	few	TGCGCCAGCAGCTTAAGACAGGGGGCTAACGGGGAGCTGTTTTTT	CASSLRQGANGELFF
TRBJ2-1	TRBV2	TRBD2	once	TGTGCCAGCAGTCTCCCCGAAGGGGTAGCGGGAACCATTCGCTCCTACAATGAGCAGTTCTTC	CASSLPEGVAGTIRSYNEQFF
TRBJ1-1	TRBV3-1/TRBV3-2	-	-	TGTGCCAGCAGCCAATTCACGGGGGGGGAAGCTTTCTTT	CASSQFTGGEAFF
TRBJ2-7	TRBV6-2/TRBV6-3	-	-	TGTGCCAGCAGTTACATTAACTCCTACGAGCAGTACTTC	CASSYINSYEQYF
TRBJ2-7	TRBV5-1	-	few	TGCGCCAGCAGCCGGAGCCCGACCTACGAGCAGTACTTC	CASSRSPTYEQYF
TRBJ1-4	TRBV28	TRBD1	medium-sized	TGTGCCAGCACAAACAGGGGGGAAGCAACTAATGAAAAACTGTTTTTT	CASTNRGEATNEKLFF
TRBJ2-3	TRBV3-1/TRBV3-2	TRBD2	-	TGTGCCAGCAGCTACCAGCGGGAAGTGGGAGGCACAGATACGCAGTATTTT	CASSYQREVGGTDTQYF
TRBJ1-1	TRBV29-1	-	once	TGCAGCTGCCTTATGGGGGGGGGAGTGGGAGCTTTCTTT	CSCLMGGGVGAFF
TRBJ1-2	TRBV27	TRBD1	once	TGTGCCAGCAGTCAAAAGGGACAGGGGGCTTCTGGCTACACCTTC	CASSQKGQGASGYTF
TRBJ2-7	TRBV9	TRBD2	-	TGTGCCAGCAGCGTAGGTACTAGCGGGAGTTACGAGCAGTACTTC	CASSVGTSGSYEQYF
TRBJ2-1	TRBV7-2	-	-	TGTGCCAGCAGCCCATATCGGTCAAGCTCCTACAATGAGCAGTTCTTC	CASSPYRSSSYNEQFF
TRBJ1-2	TRBV19	-	-	TGTGCCAGTTGGGCGGGGGCGAATGGCTACACCTTC	CASWAGANGYTF
TRBJ1-2	TRBV19	-	-	TGTGCCAGTATCGGTTTCTATGGCTACACCTTC	CASIGFYGYTF
TRBJ1-2	TRBV12-3/TRBV12-4	-	-	TGTGCCAGCAGTTTCTGGTCTGCATCTGCGGACACCTTC	CASSFWSASADTF
TRBJ1-3	TRBV9	-	-	TGTGCCAGCAGCTCTACCGGGGGTACTGGAAACACCATATATTTT	CASSSTGGTGNTIYF
TRBJ2-5	TRBV19	-	-	TGTGCCAGTAGTATTCGCGATCAAGAGACCCAGTACTTC	CASSIRDQETQYF
TRBJ2-2	TRBV5-1	-	few	TGCGCCAGCAGAGTTTGGGCAGAAAACACCGGGGAGCTGTTTTTT	CASRVWAENTGELFF
TRBJ1-2	TRBV5-1	-	-	TGCGCCAGCAGCCAAACCCTGGACAGATCCTATGGCTACACCTTC	CASSQTLDRSYGYTF
TRBJ2-1	TRBV24-1	-	-	TGTGCCACCAGTGAAATTGCGGGGCAAGGCTGTTGGTACAATGAGCAGTTCTTC	CATSEIAGQGCWYNEQFF